The 31 T cell receptor beta chains below all came from one sample that was sequenced in a study of blood T cell repertoires in COVID-19. Profiled with immunoSEQ multiplex PCR; TCRdb holds only in-frame clones, not every one. The data show approximately 250,000 clones, about nine tenths seen once. The specimen sequenced was PBMCs or T cells enriched from blood (not recorded which). Source of these receptors: a woman aged 40 to 50 with acute COVID-19.

V gene TRBV30 combines with J gene TRBJ1-5, with D tentatively TRBD1 (5 bases). The CDR3 loop spans 13 amino acids. Trimming took 3 bases from V and 2 from J, leaving 8 bases between them. Germline-derived CDR1 and CDR2 are GTSNPN and SVGIG (reference sequence). The CDR3 spells CAWRPRGNQPQHF. In DNA, the CDR3 is TGTGCCTGGAGGCCCAGGGGCAATCAGCCCCAGCATTTT.

The chain employs TRBV18 and TRBJ2-1; TRBD2 matches 10 bases. Germline lookup yields CDR1 KGHSH and CDR2 LQKENI. The CDR3 is 15 residues long. V lost 1 base and J lost 6; bases outside the gene matches: 3. CDR3 nucleotide sequence: TGTGCCAGCTCACCACTACTAGCGGGGACCAATGAGCAGTTCTTC. Its translation is CASSPLLAGTNEQFF.

This chain uses TRBV6-5 with TRBJ1-5; D is perhaps TRBD1 (6 bases). This CDR3 comprises 14 residues. Trimming took off 8 bases at V and 5 bases at J, with 16 bases between the two ends. Germline V gene lookup returns CDR1 MNHEY and CDR2 SVGAGI. Here the CDR3 reads CASLGAVWDQPQHF. CDR3 nucleotides: TGTGCCAGCCTGGGGGCAGTATGGGATCAGCCCCAGCATTTT.

The rearrangement links TRBV2 to TRBJ1-1, with D maybe TRBD1 (6 bases). The CDR3 extends over 14 amino acids. The V and J ends lost 6 bases and 1 base respectively, with 12 bases between them. Germline CDR1 and CDR2: SNHLY and FYNNEI. CDR3: CASSDRISNTEAFF. DNA of the CDR3: TGTGCCAGCAGCGACAGGATTTCGAACACTGAAGCTTTCTTT.

This clone appeared a single time. V gene TRBV4-3 combines with J gene TRBJ1-1; D ambiguous. The germline gives CDR1 LGHNA, CDR2 YSLEER. V was cut by 0 bases and J by 1 base, with 12 bases left in between. This CDR3 has 16 amino acids. CDR3 residues: CASSQDSEGRNTEAFF. The DNA for the CDR3 is TGCGCCAGCAGCCAAGATTCAGAAGGGAGGAACACTGAAGCTTTCTTT.

CDR3: CASSQDNRREASDTQYF. The CDR3 region has the DNA TGCGCCAGCAGCCAAGATAACCGACGTGAGGCCTCAGATACGCAGTATTTT. The V and J genes are TRBV4-3 and TRBJ2-3; D not certain. The V gene's germline CDR1 is LGHNA and CDR2 YSLEER. Trimming cost V 0 bases and J 4 bases, with 17 bases left between them. This CDR3 has 17 residues.

This clone was seen once. The chain recombines TRBV28 with TRBJ1-2; 10 bases line up with TRBD1. Trimming at V came to 5 bases and at J to 3 bases, leaving 6 bases not matched to a gene. Germline CDR1 MDHEN, CDR2 SYDVKM. The CDR3 runs to 15 residues. CDR3 coding DNA: TGTGCCAGCAGTCGACAGGGACAGGGGTACTATGGCTACACCTTC. Amino acid sequence: CASSRQGQGYYGYTF.

This chain connects TRBV30 to TRBJ2-5; possibly TRBD1 for D (6 bases). V was clipped by 5 bases and J by 2 bases, with 15 bases between them. The V gene's germline CDR1 is GTSNPN and CDR2 SVGIG (reference sequence). The CDR3 length is 14 residues. In nucleotides, the CDR3 is TGTGCCTGGTACCCCGGGACACCGCAAGAGACCCAGTACTTC. Its protein is CAWYPGTPQETQYF. Variable domain in full (rest from reference TRBV30 and TRBJ2-5): SQTIHQWPATLVQPVGSPLSLECTVEGTSNPNLYWYRQAAGRGLQLLFYSVGIGQISSEVPQNLSASRPQDRQFILSSKKLLLSDSGFYLCAWYPGTPQETQYFGPGTRLLVL.

Details on this clone: Other DNA sequences in this specimen translate into the identical CDR3. V and J are TRBV11-3 and TRBJ2-1, with no clear D. V was cut by 6 bases and J by 9 bases, with 12 bases left in between. Germline V CDR1 and CDR2: SGHNT, YENEEA. This CDR3 contains 12 residues. The CDR3, as DNA: TGTGCCAGCAGTTTGGCCCGCGGTGAGCAGTTCTTC. This translates into CASSLARGEQFF.

This clone has just one count. The chain's CDR3 is CASSRDRDYGNIQYF. Written as DNA, the CDR3 is TGTGCCAGCAGCCGGGACAGGGATTATGGAAACATTCAGTACTTC. The gene calls are TRBV14 and TRBJ2-4, with TRBD1 matching 9 bases. The CDR3 sequence is 15 residues long. V lost 4 bases to trimming and J lost 6 bases; unmatched junction nucleotides: 7. Germline V gives CDR1 SGHDN, CDR2 FVKESK.

The chain joins TRBV5-1 to TRBJ2-2; D perhaps matches TRBD1 (6 bases). The CDR3 is made up of 17 amino acids. Trimming removed 4 bases from V and 0 bases from J, with 16 bases in between. Germline lookup yields CDR1 SGHRS and CDR2 YFSETQ. CDR3 bases: TGCGCCAGCAGCGACCCGACAGGTCCAGCGAACACCGGGGAGCTGTTTTTT. Translation gives CASSDPTGPANTGELFF. Filled out from reference TRBV5-1 and TRBJ2-2, the complete variable domain reads KAGVTQTPRYLIKTRGQQVTLSCSPISGHRSVSWYQQTPGQGLQFLFEYFSETQRNKGNFPGRFSGRQFSNSRSEMNVSTLELGDSALYLCASSDPTGPANTGELFFGEGSRLTVL.

DNA for the CDR3: TGTGCCAGTAGTCCACAGGTACAGGGTTTGGGTGAAAAACTGTTTTTT. Residues: CASSPQVQGLGEKLFF. This rearrangement joins TRBV19 to TRBJ1-4; D is possibly TRBD1 (6 bases). The CDR3 consists of 16 residues. Trimming took 5 bases from V and 7 from J, leaving 20 bases between them. CDR1 and CDR2 from the germline V gene are LNHDA and SQIVND (reference sequence).

V usage is TRBV27 and J usage is TRBJ2-7; D not resolved. The CDR3 is 14 residues long. V lost 0 bases and J 0 bases, leaving 6 bases between the germline ends. Germline V gene sequence: CDR1 MNHEY, CDR2 SMNVEV (reference sequence). This chain's CDR3 is CASSLSPSSYEQYV. The CDR3 DNA sequence: TGTGCCAGCAGTTTATCCCCGAGCTCCTACGAGCAGTACGTC.

This chain links TRBV3-1 (or the pseudogene TRBV3-2) with TRBJ2-2; unclear D gene. Germline lookup yields CDR1 LGHDT and CDR2 YNNKEL (reference sequence). V dropped 0 bases and J dropped 5 bases, with 7 bases sitting between them. This CDR3 has 14 residues. CDR3 sequence (DNA): TGTGCCAGCAGCCAAGAGCAGGTAACCGGGGAGCTGTTTTTT. Its protein is CASSQEQVTGELFF.

V usage is TRBV5-1 and J usage is TRBJ2-5; 13 bases are a match to TRBD2. Germline V gene sequence: CDR1 SGHRS, CDR2 YFSETQ. The CDR3 has 16 amino acids. Losses at the gene ends were 3 bases for V and 0 bases for J; bases not matched to a gene: 2. The DNA for the CDR3 is TGCGCCAGCAGCTCGGGACTAGCGGGGAACCAAGAGACCCAGTACTTC. It translates to CASSSGLAGNQETQYF.

The chain joins TRBV25-1 to TRBJ1-3; the D gene is possibly TRBD1 (5 bases). Trimming pared 3 bases from V and 6 bases from J, leaving 12 bases between. Germline-derived CDR1 and CDR2 are MGHDK and SYGVNS. The CDR3 runs to 14 residues. In nucleotides, the CDR3 is TGTGCCAGCAGTGACCTGGACACCATAAACACCATATATTTT. Residues: CASSDLDTINTIYF.

This clone appeared once. The chain joins TRBV5-1 to TRBJ2-3, with 8 nucleotides matching TRBD2. V trimming: 0 bases; J trimming: 3 bases; junction bases outside the gene matches: 21. From germline, CDR1 is SGHRS and CDR2 YFSETQ. The CDR3 length is 21 residues. CDR3 region: CASSLAGGGQGDLRGTDTQYF. The CDR3 DNA reads as TGCGCCAGCAGCTTGGCCGGGGGGGGCCAGGGAGACCTCCGGGGAACAGATACGCAGTATTTT. The full variable domain, rest sourced from reference TRBV5-1 and TRBJ2-3, is KAGVTQTPRYLIKTRGQQVTLSCSPISGHRSVSWYQQTPGQGLQFLFEYFSETQRNKGNFPGRFSGRQFSNSRSEMNVSTLELGDSALYLCASSLAGGGQGDLRGTDTQYFGPGTRLTVL.

This chain joins TRBV7-9 and TRBJ1-1, with D perhaps matching TRBD1 (6 bases). The CDR3 spans 13 residues. V lost 3 bases to trimming and J lost 7 bases, with 12 bases between them. Germline V CDR1 and CDR2: SEHNR, FQNEAQ (reference sequence). The CDR3 is CASSLLQGYEAFF. As DNA, the CDR3 is TGTGCCAGCAGCTTGCTACAGGGATATGAAGCTTTCTTT.

The chain links TRBV10-3 to TRBJ1-2; possible D gene TRBD1, 5 bases. CDR3 length equals 12 residues. Germline lookup yields CDR1 ENHRY and CDR2 SYGVKD. V gave up 9 bases and J gave up 4 bases, with 12 bases separating them. DNA of the CDR3: TGTGCCATAAGCCAGGGTACCTATGGCTACACCTTC. It codes for CAISQGTYGYTF.

The table lists this clone with a count of one. V is TRBV2 and J is TRBJ2-7, with 7 positions matching TRBD1. Germline V gives CDR1 SNHLY, CDR2 FYNNEI. V was pared by 6 bases and J by 3 bases, with 2 bases of the junction left unmatched. The CDR3 spans 12 residues. CDR3 bases: TGTGCCAGCAGGGACAGGAGCTACGAGCAGTACTTC. Translated, it gives CASRDRSYEQYF. Combining the CDR3 with reference TRBV2 and TRBJ2-7 gives the whole variable domain EPEVTQTPSHQVTQMGQEVILRCVPISNHLYFYWYRQILGQKVEFLVSFYNNEISEKSEIFDDQFSVERPDGSNFTLKIRSTKLEDSAMYFCASRDRSYEQYFGPGTRLTVT.

The CDR3 sequence is CASSLLAGVWEQFF. CDR3 sequence (DNA): TGTGCCAGCAGCTTACTAGCGGGAGTATGGGAGCAGTTCTTC. This sequence joins TRBV7-9 and TRBJ2-1; TRBD2 matches at 10 bases. The length of the CDR3 is 14 residues. Germline CDR1 is SEHNR and CDR2 is FQNEAQ (reference sequence). J was trimmed by 10 bases and V by 2 bases; bases with no gene match: 5.

The genes are TRBV12-3 or TRBV12-4 and TRBJ1-5, with D tentatively TRBD1 (5 bases). The length of the CDR3 is 13 residues. The ends were cut back, 6 bases at V and 2 bases at J, with 8 bases in the middle. The CDR3 DNA sequence: TGTGCCAGCAGCGGGGGTGGCAATCAGCCCCAGCATTTT. Protein sequence: CASSGGGNQPQHF.

This clone was detected only once. The rearrangement uses TRBV7-2 and TRBJ1-1; 7 positions agree with TRBD1. The CDR3 is 17 amino acids. V was pared by 1 base and J by 2 bases, with 10 bases of the junction left unmatched. The germline V gene has CDR1 SGHTA and CDR2 FQGNSA. The CDR3 DNA is TGTGCCAGCAGCTTAGAGGGGGCAGGGCCCTATAACACTGAAGCTTTCTTT. Translation gives CASSLEGAGPYNTEAFF. Variable domain in full (rest from reference TRBV7-2 and TRBJ1-1): GAGVSQSPSNKVTEKGKDVELRCDPISGHTALYWYRQSLGQGLEFLIYFQGNSAPDKSGLPSDRFSAERTGGSVSTLTIQRTQQEDSAVYLCASSLEGAGPYNTEAFFGQGTRLTVV.

This rearrangement joins TRBV5-5 to TRBJ1-4, with D unresolved. With 4 bases removed from V and 4 bases from J, the gap between germline ends came to 14 bases. CDR1 and CDR2 from the germline V gene are SGHKS and YYEKEE (reference sequence). This CDR3 has 15 amino acids. CDR3 residues: CASSLEGVYNEKLFF. The CDR3 DNA reads as TGTGCCAGCAGCCTCGAGGGAGTTTATAATGAAAAACTGTTTTTT.

V and J are TRBV3-1 (or the pseudogene TRBV3-2) and TRBJ2-1, with TRBD2 as a possible D gene (5 bases). The V gene lost 2 bases and the J gene lost 15 bases, with 11 bases spanning the gap. Germline loops: CDR1 LGHDT, CDR2 YNNKEL (reference sequence). CDR3 size: 11 residues. The CDR3 DNA reads TGTGCCAGCAGCCAAAACGGGAATCCGTTCTTC. It codes for CASSQNGNPFF.

CDR3 in amino acids: CASSLGRLSGPVWEQYV. CDR3 DNA: TGTGCCAGCAGCTTGGGTCGTCTAAGCGGTCCAGTGTGGGAGCAGTACGTC. The chain joins TRBV5-6 to TRBJ2-7, with D tentatively TRBD2 (5 bases). Germline CDR1 and CDR2: SGHDT and YYEEEE. This CDR3 spans 17 amino acids. Trimming removed 0 bases from V and 7 bases from J, with 23 bases in between.

The V call is TRBV7-9, the J call TRBJ2-2, with D perhaps TRBD2 (6 bases). Deletions cut 1 base from V and 1 base from J, with 13 bases between. Germline loops: CDR1 SEHNR, CDR2 FQNEAQ (reference sequence). The CDR3 is made up of 17 amino acids. CDR3 sequence reads: CASSLEVGRENTGELFF. The CDR3 DNA reads as TGTGCCAGCAGCTTAGAGGTCGGGCGGGAGAACACCGGGGAGCTGTTTTTT.

The gene calls are TRBV5-1 and TRBJ2-6, with 9 bases that match TRBD1. The CDR3 covers 18 residues. CDR1 and CDR2 from the germline V gene are SGHRS and YFSETQ. The V segment lost 3 bases and the J segment 1 base; nucleotides outside the gene matches: 8. The CDR3 loop reads CASSWVGTGLSGANVLTF. CDR3 coding DNA: TGCGCCAGCAGCTGGGTGGGGACAGGGTTGTCTGGGGCCAACGTCCTGACTTTC.

In nucleotides, the CDR3 is TGTGCCAGCAGTTTAGACCCTGGGGGGACTGAAGCTTTCTTT. This encodes CASSLDPGGTEAFF. The rearrangement links TRBV28 to TRBJ1-1, with a tentative D call TRBD1 (5 bases). This CDR3 is 14 amino acids long. Trimming shortened V by 2 bases and J by 5 bases, and 12 bases separated the two germline ends. The germline CDR1 and CDR2 sequences are MDHEN and SYDVKM.

V gene TRBV5-1 combines with J gene TRBJ2-1; TRBD2 agrees at 11 bases. Germline loops: CDR1 SGHRS, CDR2 YFSETQ. Unmatched junction bases numbered 12, after V lost 0 bases and J lost 4 bases. This CDR3 has 19 residues. The CDR3 loop is CASSLVWTAGTSGYNEQFF. CDR3 DNA sequence: TGCGCCAGCAGCTTGGTCTGGACAGCCGGGACTAGCGGTTACAATGAGCAGTTCTTC.

Written as DNA, the CDR3 is TGTGCCAGCACCTCAACAGCGGACACTGAAGCTTTCTTT. It codes for CASTSTADTEAFF. The gene calls are TRBV11-3 and TRBJ1-1; D is uncertain. Trimming shortened V by 7 bases and J by 3 bases, and 12 bases separated the two germline ends. The CDR3 is 13 amino acids. CDR1 is SGHNT, CDR2 YENEEA, per germline.